The subject of this entry is one TCR beta chain. The antigen is unknown. This CDR3 is built from 13 residues. V was trimmed by 5 bases and J by 2 bases, leaving 10 bases between them. Germline values: CDR1 MNHEY, CDR2 SVGAGI. This sample stems from a study of T cell responses to AZD1222 COVID-19 vaccine. The assay was immunoSEQ multiplex PCR, and TCRdb's table has in-frame clones only and misses some. The sample has 100,000 or so clones; about 87% are singletons. Study outcomes and limitations: Only after the peak T cell response were repertoires sampled. Close to half of all spike-specific TCRs reportedly target regions of the variants that are unmutated. Females outnumbered males among donors, who were mostly white British; clonal diversity was possibly underestimated. Dominant CD4 TCR responses targeted spike regions 160-218 and 743-854.

The TCR was taken from an adult in good health. The material was peripheral blood, obtained on day 0 of AZD1222 vaccination. The chain combines TRBV6-5 with TRBJ2-7, with a possible D match to TRBD1 (6 bases). The DNA for the CDR3 is TGTGCCAGCAGTCACAGGGATACCTACGAGCAGTACTTC. This sequence encodes CASSHRDTYEQYF.